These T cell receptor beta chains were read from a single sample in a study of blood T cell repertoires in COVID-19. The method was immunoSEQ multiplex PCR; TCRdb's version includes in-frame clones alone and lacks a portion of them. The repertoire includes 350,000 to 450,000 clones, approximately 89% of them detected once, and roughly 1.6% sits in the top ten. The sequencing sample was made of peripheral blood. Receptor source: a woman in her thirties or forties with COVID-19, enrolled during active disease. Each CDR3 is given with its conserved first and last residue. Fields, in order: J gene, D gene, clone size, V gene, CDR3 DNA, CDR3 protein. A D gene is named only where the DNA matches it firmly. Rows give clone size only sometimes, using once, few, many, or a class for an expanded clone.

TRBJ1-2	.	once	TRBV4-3	TGCGCCAGCAGCCAAGATCTAGGCAGTAGCTCTAGGGGCTACACCTTC	CASSQDLGSSSRGYTF
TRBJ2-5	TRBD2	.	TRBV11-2	TGTGCCAGCAGCTTAGTCAGAAGACTAGCGGGACAAGAGACCCAGTACTTC	CASSLVRRLAGQETQYF
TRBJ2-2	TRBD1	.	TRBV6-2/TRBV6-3	TGTGCCAGCAGCCGGACAGGGGACACCGGGGAGCTGTTTTTT	CASSRTGDTGELFF
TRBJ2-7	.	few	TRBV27	TGTGCCAGCAGTTCCTCCGGGACTGCCTACGAGCAGTACTTC	CASSSSGTAYEQYF
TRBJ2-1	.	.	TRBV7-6	TGTGCCAGCAGCCGCGCGGGCCATGAGCAGTTCTTC	CASSRAGHEQFF
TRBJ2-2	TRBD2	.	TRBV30	TGTGCCTGGAGTGACCCTATTGGACTAGCGGGAGGGATGGACACCGGGGAGCTGTTTTTT	CAWSDPIGLAGGMDTGELFF
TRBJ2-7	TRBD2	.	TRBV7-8	TGTGCCAGCAGCCAATTCAGGACTAGCGGCTACGAGCAGTACTTC	CASSQFRTSGYEQYF
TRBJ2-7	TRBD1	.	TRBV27	TGTGCCAGCAGTTTAGGACCGGGACAGGGGGACTACGAGCAGTACTTC	CASSLGPGQGDYEQYF
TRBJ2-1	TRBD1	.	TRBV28	TGTGCCAGCAGTACAACAGGGGATGAGCAGTTCTTC	CASSTTGDEQFF
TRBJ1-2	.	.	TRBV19	TGTGCCAGTAGTATTTGGAGGGAAGGTGGCTACACCTTC	CASSIWREGGYTF
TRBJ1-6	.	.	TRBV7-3	TGTGCCAGCAGCCGCGCCCTTAATTCACCCCTCCACTTT	CASSRALNSPLHF
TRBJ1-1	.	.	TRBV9	TGTGCCAGCAGCGTAGGGTCCCGGGACACTGAAGCTTTCTTT	CASSVGSRDTEAFF
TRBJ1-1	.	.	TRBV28	TGTGCCAGCGGGGGCACGAACACTGAAGCTTTCTTT	CASGGTNTEAFF
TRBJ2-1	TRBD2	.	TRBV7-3	TGTGCCAGCAGCTTAATCCCCGGGACTACTTACAATGAGCAGTTCTTC	CASSLIPGTTYNEQFF
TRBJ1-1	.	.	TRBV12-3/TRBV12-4	TGTGCCAGCAGTTACAGGGTTCCTGAAGCTTTCTTT	CASSYRVPEAFF
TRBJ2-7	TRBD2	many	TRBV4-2	TGTGCCAGCAGCCAAGCCTTAGCGGGGGGGGTACCCTACGAGCAGTACTTC	CASSQALAGGVPYEQYF
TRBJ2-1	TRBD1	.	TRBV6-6	TGTGCCAGCATCCCCGGACAGGGGGGAATCGATGAGCAGTTCTTC	CASIPGQGGIDEQFF
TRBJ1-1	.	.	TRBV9	TGTGCCAGCAGCGTAAGGAGGGGTTATGACACTGAAGCTTTCTTT	CASSVRRGYDTEAFF
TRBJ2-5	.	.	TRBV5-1	TGCGCCAGCAGCTTGGCGGTACAAGAGACCCAGTACTTC	CASSLAVQETQYF
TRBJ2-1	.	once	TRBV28	TGTGCCAGCACCTTGGGGACTAATGAGCAGTTCTTC	CASTLGTNEQFF
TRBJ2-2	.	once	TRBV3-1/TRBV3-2	TGTGCCAGCAGCATCTCGACCGGGGAGCTGTTTTTT	CASSISTGELFF
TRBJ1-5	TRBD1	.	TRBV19	TGTGCCAGTAGTAAACCGGGACAGGGGGCTTGGCAGCCCCAGCATTTT	CASSKPGQGAWQPQHF
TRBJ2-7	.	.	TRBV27	TGTGCCAGCTCCACGACGCAGGGCTACGAGCAGTACTTC	CASSTTQGYEQYF
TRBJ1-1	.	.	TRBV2	TGTGCCAGCAGTGTCGGGGAAGGAACTGAAGCTTTCTTT	CASSVGEGTEAFF
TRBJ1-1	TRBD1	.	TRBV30	TGTGCCTGGAGTGTTGGACAGGGCATGGCTTTCTTT	CAWSVGQGMAFF
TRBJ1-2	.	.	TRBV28	TGTGCCAGTACTTCCCTTGCTAAGGGCTACACCTTC	CASTSLAKGYTF
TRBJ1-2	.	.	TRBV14	TGTGCCAGCAACCCCTTCGCGGCTCTCTATGGCTACACCTTC	CASNPFAALYGYTF
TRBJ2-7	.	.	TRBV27	TGTGCCAGCAGTTTATCCAGGGTCCCAACCTACGAGCAGTACTTC	CASSLSRVPTYEQYF
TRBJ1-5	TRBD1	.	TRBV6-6	TGTGCCAGCACTCGACAGGGGGCGAGCAATCAGCCCCAGCATTTT	CASTRQGASNQPQHF
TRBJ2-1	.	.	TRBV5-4	TGTGCCAGCAGCTTGTCAGGGCCAGTATACAATGAGCAGTTCTTC	CASSLSGPVYNEQFF
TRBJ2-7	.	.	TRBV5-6	TGTGCCAGCAGCTTGGAAGCCCTTAGCTCCTACGAGCAGTACTTC	CASSLEALSSYEQYF
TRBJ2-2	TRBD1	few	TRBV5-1	TGCGCCAGCAGCTTGACAGGGGGCGCAGCCGGGGAGCTGTTTTTT	CASSLTGGAAGELFF
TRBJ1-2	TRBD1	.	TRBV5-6	TGTGCCAGCAGCTTTAAGGGACAGGGTAACTATGGCTACACCTTC	CASSFKGQGNYGYTF
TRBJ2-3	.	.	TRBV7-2	TGTGCCAGCAGCTGGTGGGGGGACACAGATACGCAGTATTTT	CASSWWGDTDTQYF
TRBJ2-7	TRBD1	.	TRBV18	TGTGCCAGCTCACCACCAAGGGACAGGGTCTACGAGCAGTACTTC	CASSPPRDRVYEQYF
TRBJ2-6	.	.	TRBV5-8	TGTGCCAGCAGTCTGTCTGGGGCCAACGTCCTGACTTTC	CASSLSGANVLTF
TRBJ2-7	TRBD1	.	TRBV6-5	TGTGCCAGCAGGGGGACAGGGGCCATTTCCTACGAGCAGTACTTC	CASRGTGAISYEQYF
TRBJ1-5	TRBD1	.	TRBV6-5	TGTGCCAGCACCCCCAGGGGGCACGGTCAGCCCCAGCATTTT	CASTPRGHGQPQHF
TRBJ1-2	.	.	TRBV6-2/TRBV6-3	TGTGCCAGCAGCTGGACAGCGGCTGGCTACACCTTC	CASSWTAAGYTF
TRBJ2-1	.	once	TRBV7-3	TGTGCCAGCAGCTTAGTTTTGGGGACTCCCAATGAGCAGTTCTTC	CASSLVLGTPNEQFF
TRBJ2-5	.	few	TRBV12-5	TGTGCTAGTGGTTTGGCCCGGGAGACCCAGTACTTC	CASGLARETQYF
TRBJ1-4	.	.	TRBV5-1	TGCGCCAGCAGCTTGCGAGGACAGCCCGCAACTAATGAAAAACTGTTTTTT	CASSLRGQPATNEKLFF
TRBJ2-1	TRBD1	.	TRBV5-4	TGTGCCAGCAGCTCAGGTCACCGGGACAGCCGTAATGAGCAGTTCTTC	CASSSGHRDSRNEQFF
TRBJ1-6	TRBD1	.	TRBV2	TGTGCCAGCAGCGCGGACAGGGGATGGTCACCCCTCCACTTT	CASSADRGWSPLHF
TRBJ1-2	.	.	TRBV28	TGTGCCAGCAGTATCCCGAGACAAGGCCTTTATGGCTACACCTTC	CASSIPRQGLYGYTF
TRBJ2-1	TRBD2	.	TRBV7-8	TGTGCCAGCAGCCCAGGACTAGCGGGAGGTGTCAACAATGAGCAGTTCTTC	CASSPGLAGGVNNEQFF
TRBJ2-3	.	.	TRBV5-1	TGCGCCAGCAGGGTAGCTGGAGGTTATGATACGCAGTATTTT	CASRVAGGYDTQYF
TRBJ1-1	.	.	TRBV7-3	TGTGCCAGCAGCTTAAGCACAGGGCCGAACACTGAAGCTTTCTTT	CASSLSTGPNTEAFF
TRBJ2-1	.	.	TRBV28	TGTGCCAGCAGTATCCTGCGTAGGGGCAATGAGCAGTTCTTC	CASSILRRGNEQFF
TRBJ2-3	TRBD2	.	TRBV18	TGTGCCAGCTCACCCTTGACTAGCGGACACACAGATACGCAGTATTTT	CASSPLTSGHTDTQYF
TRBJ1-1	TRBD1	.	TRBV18	TGTGCCAACTCCCGGGACAGGAACACTGAAGCTTTCTTT	CANSRDRNTEAFF
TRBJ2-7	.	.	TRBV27	TGTGCCAGCAGTCGCGGCAGGGTCCTCGGCGAGCAGTACTTC	CASSRGRVLGEQYF
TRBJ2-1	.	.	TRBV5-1	TGCGCCAGCAGCTTGGAGGGGCAAGGCAATGAGCAGTTCTTC	CASSLEGQGNEQFF
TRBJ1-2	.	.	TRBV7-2	TGTGCCAGCAGCTTCCAGGATAACTATGGCTACACCTTC	CASSFQDNYGYTF
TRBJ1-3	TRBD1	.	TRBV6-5	TGTGCCAGCAGCTTACAGGGGGCTGGTGGAAACACCATATATTTT	CASSLQGAGGNTIYF
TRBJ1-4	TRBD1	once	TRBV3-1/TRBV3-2	TGTGCCAGCAGCCCTGGGACAGGGGGAGAGGAAAAACTGTTTTTT	CASSPGTGGEEKLFF
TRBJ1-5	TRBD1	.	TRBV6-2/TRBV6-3	TGTGCCAGCAGCCCCGGGACAGGGATTAGCAATCAGCCCCAGCATTTT	CASSPGTGISNQPQHF
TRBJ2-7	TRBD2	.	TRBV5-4	TGTGCCAGCAGCTTATCGGGACTAGCGATCTCCGAGCAGTACTTC	CASSLSGLAISEQYF